One sample yielded the 27 T cell receptor beta chains listed below, sequenced in a study of radiotherapy plus CTLA-4 blockade in lung cancer. Sequencing used immunoSEQ multiplex PCR; TCRdb keeps in-frame clones, though not all of them. The table has approximately 83,000 clones, over 70% seen once; the top ten hold less than 4%. Sequences were derived from peripheral blood, sampled from a patient treated with radiotherapy plus ipilimumab. The receptors shown here come from a human donor with non-small cell lung cancer who had a partial response to radiotherapy plus ipilimumab. Some clones in this sample may be carry-over from other donors' samples.

This chain connects TRBV4-1 to TRBJ2-4; the D gene is possibly TRBD2 (7 bases). Trimming stripped 4 bases from V and 0 bases from J, with 22 bases between. From germline, CDR1 is MGHRA and CDR2 YSYEKL. The CDR3 is 19 residues long. The CDR3 DNA sequence: TGCGCCAGCAGCCGAGATTCTGGCAGGGGAGGGATAGCCAAAAACATTCAGTACTTC. This encodes CASSRDSGRGGIAKNIQYF.

V and J are TRBV7-8 and TRBJ1-2, with D perhaps matching TRBD1 (6 bases). The CDR3 length is 15 residues. Trimming took 5 bases from V and 3 from J, leaving 16 bases between them. In germline, CDR1 is SGHVS, CDR2 FQNEAQ. CDR3 bases: TGTGCCAGCAGCCAGGGGACATTGGACGACTATGGCTACACCTTC. Translating it yields CASSQGTLDDYGYTF.

This chain connects TRBV6-5 to TRBJ1-1; no clear D gene. Germline assignment: CDR1 MNHEY and CDR2 SVGAGI. This CDR3 region has 12 residues. Trimming took 5 bases from V and 8 from J, leaving 12 bases between them. As DNA, the CDR3 is TGTGCCAGCAGTATAATCTCCAGAGAAGCTTTCTTT. Its translation is CASSIISREAFF.

The chain couples TRBV4-1 to TRBJ1-1; TRBD1 matches 8 bases. The CDR3 sequence is 15 residues long. Trimming cost V 1 base and J 10 bases; bases outside gene matches: 11. Per the germline V gene, CDR1 is MGHRA and CDR2 is YSYEKL. CDR3 coding DNA: TGCGCCAGCAGCCAAGGGCCCGACAGGGGTATGGGAGCTTTCTTT. Its translation: CASSQGPDRGMGAFF.

J is TRBJ2-5 and V is TRBV5-5; D ambiguous. V was clipped by 1 base and J by 5 bases, with 15 bases between them. CDR3 length: 15 residues. Germline CDR1 and CDR2: SGHKS and YYEKEE (reference sequence). Here the CDR3 DNA reads TGTGCCAGCAGCTTGACCCCCCAGGTTAGGGAGACCCAGTACTTC. It translates to CASSLTPQVRETQYF.

The chain joins TRBV11-2 to TRBJ2-7; D not resolved. This CDR3 has 13 residues. V was shortened by 5 bases and J by 4 bases, with 12 bases between the two germline ends. In germline, CDR1 is SGHAT, CDR2 FQNNGV. CDR3: CASSRLDLYEQYF. CDR3 bases: TGTGCCAGCAGCCGATTAGATCTTTACGAGCAGTACTTC.

The V gene is TRBV7-2, the J gene TRBJ1-2; the D gene is possibly TRBD1 (5 bases). Trimming cost V 5 bases and J 4 bases, with 17 bases left between them. Germline CDR1 is SGHTA and CDR2 is FQGNSA. This CDR3 has 15 amino acids. The CDR3 region is CASSPPPAGTYGYTF. The CDR3 nucleotides are TGTGCCAGCAGCCCCCCCCCAGCGGGGACCTATGGCTACACCTTC.

The CDR3 coding sequence is TGTGCCAGCTCACCCCGACAGGGTAAGGAGGGCGAGCAGTACTTC. It yields the protein CASSPRQGKEGEQYF. V and J are TRBV18 and TRBJ2-7; TRBD1 is a possible D gene (7 bases). Trimming cost V 3 bases and J 6 bases, with 18 bases left between them. The germline CDR1 and CDR2 sequences are KGHSH and LQKENI. This CDR3 has 15 residues.

The V call is TRBV5-6, the J call TRBJ1-2; no reliable D call. Germline values: CDR1 SGHDT, CDR2 YYEEEE. This CDR3 is built from 14 residues. The V end lost 1 base, the J end lost 1 base, and 8 bases lay between the germline ends. Here the CDR3 reads CASSLSLNNYGYTF. The CDR3 region has the DNA TGTGCCAGCAGCTTGTCCCTTAATAACTATGGCTACACCTTC.

The V gene is TRBV9, the J gene TRBJ1-1; 11 bases are a match to TRBD1. There are 13 residues in the CDR3. J lost 6 bases, V lost 5 bases, and 3 bases had no gene match. The germline V gene encodes CDR1 SGDLS and CDR2 YYNGEE. The CDR3 sequence: CASRGQGDAEAFF. The DNA for the CDR3 is TGTGCCAGCAGGGGACAGGGGGATGCTGAAGCTTTCTTT.

V is TRBV7-9 and J is TRBJ2-1, with D perhaps matching TRBD1 (6 bases). There are 14 residues in the CDR3. CDR1 is SEHNR and CDR2 is FQNEAQ in the germline V gene (reference sequence). V gave up 5 bases and J gave up 9 bases, with 17 bases separating them. The CDR3 protein is CASSISPGAGEQFF. The CDR3 nucleotides are TGTGCCAGCAGCATTTCCCCAGGGGCCGGTGAGCAGTTCTTC.

The chain carries TRBV6-5 and TRBJ1-2; the D gene is possibly TRBD1 (5 bases). Germline values: CDR1 MNHEY, CDR2 SVGAGI. Trimming removed 6 bases at V and 8 bases at J, with 19 bases between. The CDR3 sequence is 14 residues long. In DNA, the CDR3 is TGTGCCAGCAGGGGGTCGTGGGGCACGAGGGGCTACACCTTC. It codes for CASRGSWGTRGYTF.

This sequence joins TRBV11-2 and TRBJ2-7; D perhaps matches TRBD1 (6 bases). Germline V lookup: CDR1 SGHAT, CDR2 FQNNGV. Deletions cut 5 bases from V and 0 bases from J, with 11 bases between. This CDR3 region has 14 residues. The DNA for the CDR3 is TGTGCCAGCAGCCAAGGACAGAGCTCCTACGAGCAGTACTTC. Protein sequence: CASSQGQSSYEQYF.

The chain uses TRBV7-3 and TRBJ1-1, with TRBD1 matching over 7 bases. Germline V CDR1 and CDR2: SGHTA, FQGTGA. V dropped 5 bases and J dropped 1; count of bases not matched to a gene: 7. The CDR3 totals 15 residues. The CDR3 spells CASSPSGTANTEAFF. DNA for the CDR3: TGTGCCAGCAGCCCCTCCGGGACAGCGAACACTGAAGCTTTCTTT.

This clone was seen just once. This chain connects TRBV5-1 to TRBJ2-5; 13 nucleotides line up with TRBD2. This CDR3 contains 16 residues. The V and J ends lost 1 base and 4 bases, in that order; junction bases with no gene match: 4. Looked up from germline, CDR1 is SGHRS and CDR2 is YFSETQ. As DNA, the CDR3 is TGCGCCAGCAGCTTGTCAGGACTAGCGGGAGTAGAGACCCAGTACTTC. Amino acids: CASSLSGLAGVETQYF.

This rearrangement joins TRBV6-1 to TRBJ2-7; TRBD2 matches at 9 bases. The CDR3 has 14 amino acids. With V trimmed by 6 bases and J by 3 bases, 6 bases remained unmatched. Germline V CDR1 and CDR2: MNHNS, SASEGT. CDR3 sequence: CASRLAGASYEQYF. CDR3 coding DNA: TGTGCCAGCAGATTAGCGGGAGCAAGCTACGAGCAGTACTTC.

The CDR3 loop reads CASSADSSGDEQFF. CDR3 DNA sequence: TGCGCCAGCAGCGCGGATTCTTCAGGGGATGAGCAGTTCTTC. The rearrangement uses TRBV5-1 and TRBJ2-1, with D possibly matching TRBD1 (6 bases). This CDR3 spans 14 amino acids. With 4 bases removed from V and 8 bases from J, the gap between germline ends came to 16 bases. CDR1 and CDR2 from the germline V gene are SGHRS and YFSETQ.

The rearrangement joins TRBV7-9 to TRBJ1-1; 8 bases match TRBD1. With V trimmed by 5 bases and J by 0 bases, 2 bases remained unmatched. Per the germline V gene, CDR1 is SEHNR and CDR2 is FQNEAQ (reference sequence). CDR3 size: 14 residues. The CDR3 DNA reads TGTGCCAGCAGCCGGGGACAGGTGAACACTGAAGCTTTCTTT. Its protein is CASSRGQVNTEAFF.

CDR3 loop: CASSLPGTSGDNEQFF. The CDR3 region has the DNA TGTGCCAGCAGTCTACCCGGGACTAGCGGAGACAATGAGCAGTTCTTC. The rearrangement links TRBV27 to TRBJ2-1, with TRBD2 identical over 11 bases. From germline, CDR1 is MNHEY and CDR2 SMNVEV (reference sequence). Unmatched junction bases numbered 8, after V lost 5 bases and J lost 5 bases. This CDR3 region has 16 residues.

DNA of the CDR3: TGTGCCAGCAGCCCCAAAGGGCTGGCAGGGGGCCACGAGCAGTACTTC. Its protein is CASSPKGLAGGHEQYF. The V and J genes are TRBV7-3 and TRBJ2-7; 8 bases line up with TRBD1. CDR1 and CDR2 from the germline V gene are SGHTA and FQGTGA. The CDR3 loop spans 16 amino acids. V was clipped by 5 bases and J by 5 bases; unmatched bases: 14.

The rearrangement links TRBV29-1 to TRBJ2-1; no clear D gene. The ends were cut back, 4 bases at V and 0 bases at J, with 7 bases in the middle. CDR1 and CDR2 from the germline V gene are SQVTM and ANQGSEA. This CDR3 has 13 residues. CDR3 nucleotides: TGCAGCGTTGCCCGGAGCTCCTACAATGAGCAGTTCTTC. This gives the protein CSVARSSYNEQFF.

The chain uses TRBV6-5 and TRBJ2-2, with D hard to call. The CDR3 consists of 14 residues. The germline CDR1 and CDR2 sequences are MNHEY and SVGAGI. Trimming took 5 bases from V and 6 from J, leaving 13 bases between them. This CDR3 reads CASSEPNSPGELFF. For the CDR3, the DNA is TGTGCCAGCAGTGAGCCCAATAGTCCCGGGGAGCTGTTTTTT.

The V gene is TRBV7-3, the J gene TRBJ2-5; weak D call: TRBD1 (5 bases). The CDR3 is 13 amino acids. Trimming took 11 bases from V and 0 from J, leaving 13 bases between them. Germline assignment: CDR1 SGHTA and CDR2 FQGTGA. CDR3 region: CARAGWYQETQYF. CDR3 in DNA: TGTGCCCGGGCAGGGTGGTACCAAGAGACCCAGTACTTC.

The chain combines TRBV19 with TRBJ2-3; D remains ambiguous. This CDR3 is 14 amino acids long. Germline CDR1 LNHDA, CDR2 SQIVND (reference sequence). V lost 3 bases and J lost 3, with 10 bases in between. The CDR3 DNA sequence: TGTGCCAGTAGTATCCTTGGCAGAACAGATACGCAGTATTTT. It specifies CASSILGRTDTQYF. Filled out from reference TRBV19 and TRBJ2-3, the complete variable domain reads DGGITQSPKYLFRKEGQNVTLSCEQNLNHDAMYWYRQDPGQGLRLIYYSQIVNDFQKGDIAEGYSVSREKKESFPLTVTSAQKNPTAFYLCASSILGRTDTQYFGPGTRLTVL.

The rearrangement uses TRBV25-1 and TRBJ1-3; 10 nucleotides line up with TRBD1. CDR1 and CDR2 from the germline V gene are MGHDK and SYGVNS. The CDR3 is 17 amino acids. J gave up 0 bases and V 0 bases, and 2 bases lay outside the gene matches. The CDR3 region is CASSEYGTGDSGNTIYF. In nucleotides, the CDR3 is TGTGCCAGCAGTGAATATGGGACAGGGGACTCTGGAAACACCATATATTTT.

This chain uses TRBV11-3 with TRBJ2-1; the D gene is possibly TRBD2 (6 bases). This CDR3 is 18 amino acids long. V lost 0 bases and J lost 2, with 17 bases in between. Per germline, CDR1 SGHNT and CDR2 YENEEA. The CDR3: CASSLDAGRNGAYNEQFF. The DNA for the CDR3 is TGTGCCAGCAGCTTAGATGCGGGGCGTAACGGGGCCTACAATGAGCAGTTCTTC.

This chain connects TRBV11-2 to TRBJ1-2; the D gene is possibly TRBD1 (5 bases). This CDR3 is 15 amino acids long. CDR1 and CDR2 from the germline V gene are SGHAT and FQNNGV. V shed 0 bases and J shed 5 bases, with 13 bases lying between them. For the CDR3, the DNA is TGTGCCAGCAGCTTAGATTCAGGGCTGAGGTATGGCTACACCTTC. Protein product: CASSLDSGLRYGYTF.